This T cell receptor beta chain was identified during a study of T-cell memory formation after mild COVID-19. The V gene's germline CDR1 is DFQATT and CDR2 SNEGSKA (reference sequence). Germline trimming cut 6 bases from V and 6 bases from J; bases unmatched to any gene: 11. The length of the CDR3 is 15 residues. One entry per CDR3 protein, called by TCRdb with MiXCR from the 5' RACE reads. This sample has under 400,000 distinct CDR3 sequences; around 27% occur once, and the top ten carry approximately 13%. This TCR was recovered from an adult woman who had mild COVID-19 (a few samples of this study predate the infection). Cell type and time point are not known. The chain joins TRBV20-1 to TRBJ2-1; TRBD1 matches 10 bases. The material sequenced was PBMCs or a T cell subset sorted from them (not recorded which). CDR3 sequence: CSASHGTGVINEQFF. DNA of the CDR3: TGCAGTGCGTCACACGGGACAGGGGTCATCAATGAGCAGTTCTTC.